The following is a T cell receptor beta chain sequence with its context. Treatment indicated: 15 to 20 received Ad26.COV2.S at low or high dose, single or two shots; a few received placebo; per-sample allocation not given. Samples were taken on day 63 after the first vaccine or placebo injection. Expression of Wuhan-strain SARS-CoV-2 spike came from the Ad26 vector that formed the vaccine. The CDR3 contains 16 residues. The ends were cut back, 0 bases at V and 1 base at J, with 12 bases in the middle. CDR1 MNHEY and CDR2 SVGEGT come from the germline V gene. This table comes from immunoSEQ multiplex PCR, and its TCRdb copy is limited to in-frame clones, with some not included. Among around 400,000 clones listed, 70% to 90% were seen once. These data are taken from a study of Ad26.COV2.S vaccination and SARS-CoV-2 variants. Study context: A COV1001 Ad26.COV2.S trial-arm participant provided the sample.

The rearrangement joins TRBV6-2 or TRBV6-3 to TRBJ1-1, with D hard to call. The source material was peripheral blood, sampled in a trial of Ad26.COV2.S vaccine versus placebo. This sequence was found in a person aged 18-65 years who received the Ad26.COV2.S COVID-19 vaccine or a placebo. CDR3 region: CASSYSKAGRNTEAFF. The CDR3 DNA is TGTGCCAGCAGTTACTCGAAGGCAGGCCGGAACACTGAAGCTTTCTTT.